The 17 T cell receptor beta chains in this list originate from one sample, sequenced in a study of blood T cell repertoires in COVID-19. The table came from immunoSEQ multiplex PCR; TCRdb's copy has only in-frame clones and leaves some out. Among more than 200,000 clones listed, 85% to 90% were seen once. Sequenced material: peripheral blood. These receptors were obtained from a man aged 25 to 45 with COVID-19, enrolled during active disease.

The chain is built from TRBV6-5 and TRBJ1-4, with a tentative D call TRBD1 (5 bases). Trimming took 7 bases from V and 8 from J, leaving 20 bases between them. The germline CDR1 and CDR2 sequences are MNHEY and SVGAGI. This CDR3 region has 15 residues. The chain's CDR3 is CASKGTHSGMEKLFF. The DNA for the CDR3 is TGTGCCAGCAAGGGGACTCATTCGGGTATGGAAAAACTGTTTTTT.

The chain links TRBV5-5 to TRBJ2-4; possible D gene TRBD2, 5 bases. The length of the CDR3 is 16 residues. V was shortened by 4 bases and J by 6 bases, with 20 bases between the two germline ends. The V gene's germline CDR1 is SGHKS and CDR2 YYEKEE (reference sequence). The CDR3 nucleotides are TGTGCCAGCAGCACGGCGGATTGGGGAGCACGAAACATTCAGTACTTC. It translates to CASSTADWGARNIQYF.

CDR3: CASRGRGESYEQYF. The CDR3 bases are TGTGCCAGCAGGGGTCGGGGGGAATCCTACGAGCAGTACTTC. This rearrangement joins TRBV6-6 to TRBJ2-7; 7 bases fit TRBD2. The V gene's germline CDR1 is MNHNY and CDR2 SVGAGI (reference sequence). CDR3 length: 14 amino acids. J gave up 1 base and V 6 bases, and 6 bases lay outside the gene matches.

In its sample, this clone was seen once. This chain links TRBV5-8 with TRBJ2-2, with D possibly matching TRBD2 (5 bases). V was trimmed by 7 bases and J by 3 bases, leaving 16 bases between them. From germline, CDR1 is SGHTS and CDR2 YDEGEE. The CDR3 has 15 amino acids. CDR3 in amino acids: CASSTSEGDTGELFF. The CDR3 region has the DNA TGTGCCAGCTCTACTAGTGAAGGAGACACCGGGGAGCTGTTTTTT. Full variable domain (remainder filled in from reference TRBV5-8 and TRBJ2-2): EAGVTQSPTHLIKTRGQQATLRCSPISGHTSVYWYQQALGLGLQFLLWYDEGEERNRGNFPPRFSGRQFPNYSSELNVNALELEDSALYLCASSTSEGDTGELFFGEGSRLTVL.

This chain joins TRBV6-2 or TRBV6-3 and TRBJ1-1; 9 bases are a match to TRBD1. CDR3 length: 15 residues. CDR1 is MNHEY, CDR2 SVGEGT, per germline. Trimming cost V 2 bases and J 2 bases; bases outside gene matches: 3. For the CDR3, the DNA is TGTGCCAGCAGTTACCCACAGGGGGCCAACACTGAAGCTTTCTTT. Its translation is CASSYPQGANTEAFF.

This rearrangement joins TRBV18 to TRBJ1-3; perhaps TRBD1 as D (5 bases). From germline, CDR1 is KGHSH and CDR2 LQKENI. The V end lost 4 bases, the J end lost 0 bases, and 16 bases lay between the germline ends. The CDR3 contains 17 residues. The CDR3, as DNA: TGTGCCAGCTCACGGACGATCAGGGAAACCTCTGGAAACACCATATATTTT. It codes for CASSRTIRETSGNTIYF.

The V gene is TRBV11-3, the J gene TRBJ2-1, with D perhaps TRBD2 (7 bases). Germline lookup yields CDR1 SGHNT and CDR2 YENEEA. Trimming shortened V by 3 bases and J by 9 bases, and 12 bases separated the two germline ends. The CDR3 length is 13 residues. In nucleotides, the CDR3 is TGTGCCAGCAGCTTGTTGGGAGGGGGTGAGCAGTTCTTC. The encoded protein is CASSLLGGGEQFF.

This chain links TRBV2 with TRBJ1-2; D is unresolved. Trimming cost V 6 bases and J 11 bases, with 13 bases left between them. Germline CDR1 is SNHLY and CDR2 is FYNNEI. This CDR3 has 11 residues. The CDR3 bases are TGTGCCAGCAGCCTCGCCAGACTATACACCTTC. Amino acids: CASSLARLYTF.

The V gene is TRBV11-1, the J gene TRBJ1-1; tentative D call: TRBD1 (5 bases). Germline CDR1 reads SGHAT; CDR2 reads FQDESV (reference sequence). V was trimmed by 8 bases and J by 3 bases, leaving 19 bases between them. The CDR3 consists of 15 residues. Here the CDR3 DNA reads TGTGCCAGCCTACCGAGCCAGGGTAGGTACACTGAAGCTTTCTTT. Translating it yields CASLPSQGRYTEAFF.

The genes are TRBV6-6 and TRBJ2-7; 10 bases align to TRBD1. CDR1 MNHNY and CDR2 SVGAGI come from the germline V gene (reference sequence). This CDR3 spans 15 amino acids. V was clipped by 4 bases and J by 1 base; unmatched bases: 4. The DNA of the CDR3 is TGTGCCAGCAGTTCACCGGGACAGGGGTCCTACGAGCAGTACTTC. Protein product: CASSSPGQGSYEQYF.

V gene TRBV11-1 combines with J gene TRBJ2-7; D perhaps matches TRBD1 (5 bases). V lost 3 bases and J 2 bases, leaving 11 bases between the germline ends. This CDR3 region has 14 residues. Germline V lookup: CDR1 SGHAT, CDR2 FQDESV (reference sequence). CDR3 protein: CASSLEQGPYEQYF. CDR3 DNA sequence: TGTGCCAGCAGCTTGGAGCAGGGTCCCTACGAGCAGTACTTC.

CDR3 region: CASSYPSTGTHEQFF. The CDR3 nucleotides are TGTGCCAGCAGTTACCCCTCGACAGGGACCCATGAGCAGTTCTTC. The chain links TRBV6-6 to TRBJ2-1; 7 positions match TRBD1. The CDR3 covers 15 residues. With V trimmed by 2 bases and J by 8 bases, 9 bases remained unmatched. The germline CDR1 and CDR2 sequences are MNHNY and SVGAGI (reference sequence).

CDR3 sequence: CASSLAGTSNEQYF. In DNA, the CDR3 is TGCGCCAGCAGCTTGGCCGGGACTAGCAACGAGCAGTACTTC. The chain uses TRBV5-1 and TRBJ2-7; 9 positions agree with TRBD2. CDR3 size: 14 residues. CDR1 SGHRS and CDR2 YFSETQ come from the germline V gene. Trimming took 0 bases from V and 5 from J; bases not matched to a gene: 3.

The chain links TRBV6-6 to TRBJ2-1; no clear D gene. V was shortened by 0 bases and J by 8 bases, with 11 bases between the two germline ends. This CDR3 has 14 residues. Germline V gene lookup returns CDR1 MNHNY and CDR2 SVGAGI (reference sequence). The CDR3 sequence is CASSYSAKPDEQFF. CDR3 DNA: TGTGCCAGCAGTTACTCAGCCAAACCGGATGAGCAGTTCTTC.

This chain joins TRBV28 and TRBJ1-6, with D possibly TRBD1 on 5 matching bases. Germline V lookup: CDR1 MDHEN, CDR2 SYDVKM. With 2 bases removed from V and 0 bases from J, the gap between germline ends came to 11 bases. CDR3 length: 17 residues. The chain's CDR3 is CASSLRGKSSYNSPLHF. In DNA, the CDR3 is TGTGCCAGCAGTTTAAGGGGCAAGAGCTCCTATAATTCACCCCTCCACTTT.

The rearrangement uses TRBV4-1 and TRBJ2-1; 10 nucleotides align to TRBD2. From germline, CDR1 is MGHRA and CDR2 YSYEKL. V shed 0 bases, J shed 8 bases, and the junction held 7 bases outside the gene matches. CDR3 length: 16 residues. For the CDR3, the DNA is TGCGCCAGCAGCCAAGACCCCAGCGGGAGGGCCGATGAGCAGTTCTTC. It codes for CASSQDPSGRADEQFF.

In DNA, the CDR3 is TGTGCCAGCAGCTTAGAGGACAGAAGAGCTTTCTTT. This sequence encodes CASSLEDRRAFF. The chain joins TRBV7-2 to TRBJ1-1; D possibly corresponds to TRBD1 (6 bases). Trimming stripped 1 base from V and 10 bases from J, with 10 bases between. Germline CDR1 reads SGHTA; CDR2 reads FQGNSA. This CDR3 contains 12 residues.